The T cell receptor beta chain under discussion was sequenced for a study of T-cell reconstitution after alpha-beta-depleted transplantation in children. CDR3 length: 17 residues. Per germline, CDR1 MNHNS and CDR2 SASEGT. V gave up 4 bases and J gave up 7 bases, with 23 bases separating them. Study-level points and caveats: Several hundred rapidly expanded clones from non-depleted graft cells reportedly supplied alpha-beta T cells about two months post-transplant. TCRbeta diversity was high at day 60 in some patients (a result of surviving recipient T cells and thymic progenitors).

This clonotype was found a few times. As yet, its antigen is unknown. TCRbeta library preparation incorporated unique molecular identifiers. TCRdb re-derived calls from the PCR reads in MiXCR, one entry per CDR3 protein. The table includes 700,000 to 950,000 distinct CDR3 sequences, under 20% detected once. The chain joins TRBV6-1 to TRBJ1-5; D is perhaps TRBD1 (5 bases). The receptor's source is a male patient between 10 and 17 years old who had a stem cell transplant for acute lymphoblastic leukemia, so the T cells may come from the graft donor. The source was PBMCs, mostly from graft donor cells, collected 360 days after TCRalphabeta/CD19-depleted stem cell transplant. The CDR3 nucleotides read TGTGCCAGCAGTGGACACCGACAAGTCAGGGCTCGGCAGCCCCAGCATTTT. Translation gives CASSGHRQVRARQPQHF.